Shown below are 14 T cell receptor beta chains from a single sample sequenced in a study of read filtering for tumor transcriptome and immune sequencing. Molecular barcoded adaptors covering alpha/delta and beta/gamma chains were used on approximately 440 ng RNA. MiXCR, applied by TCRdb to the reads, yields one record per CDR3 protein. This sample yields some 30,000 distinct CDR3 sequences, of which around 20% are seen a single time; 16% belongs to the top ten. Source material: a population of CD138-negative cells sorted from bone marrow. These receptors were obtained from a donor over 35 with multiple myeloma.

This clonotype occurred many times. The chain employs TRBV24-1 and TRBJ1-1; possibly TRBD1 for D (5 bases). Germline values: CDR1 KGHDR, CDR2 SFDVKD. This CDR3 spans 15 amino acids. V lost 2 bases to trimming and J lost 1 base, with 10 bases between them. The CDR3 spells CATSDSQGKNTEAFF. CDR3 in DNA: TGTGCCACCAGTGATTCTCAGGGCAAGAACACTGAAGCTTTCTTT.

The chain is built from TRBV7-2 and TRBJ2-3; D remains unclear. V lost 1 base and J 2 bases, leaving 7 bases between the germline ends. This CDR3 contains 14 residues. Per the germline V gene, CDR1 is SGHTA and CDR2 is FQGNSA. The CDR3 nucleotides are TGTGCCAGCAGCTTAGGAAACCCCACAGATACGCAGTATTTT. This encodes CASSLGNPTDTQYF.

Notes on this clonotype: Just one base apart from a much larger clone, this may be a read error. The rearrangement uses TRBV20-1 and TRBJ2-7; 9 bases map to TRBD2. The CDR3 spans 17 residues. Per the germline V gene, CDR1 is DFQATT and CDR2 is SNEGSKA (reference sequence). The CDR3 DNA is TGCAGTGCTCCCCGGCCTTGGACTAGCGAAATCTCCTACGAGCTGTACTTC. Translated: CSAPRPWTSEISYELYF.

With regard to this clonotype: A read error may be the cause here, since a much bigger clone is one base away. The V gene is TRBV18, the J gene TRBJ2-5; maybe TRBD2 (5 bases). CDR3 size: 15 residues. V dropped 0 bases and J dropped 4 bases, with 12 bases sitting between them. The germline CDR1 and CDR2 sequences are KGHSH and LQKENI. CDR3 in DNA: TGTGCCAGCTCACCACCACGCGGGTTTACAGAGACCCAGTACTTC. Residues: CASSPPRGFTETQYF.

This clonotype was counted at least ten times. The CDR3 loop is CASREDTLNTGELFF. CDR3 nucleotide sequence: TGTGCCAGCAGGGAGGACACCCTGAACACCGGGGAGCTGTTTTTT. The chain recombines TRBV5-5 with TRBJ2-2; either TRBD1 or TRBD2 may supply D (5 bases each). This CDR3 is built from 15 residues. Germline-derived CDR1 and CDR2 are SGHKS and YYEKEE (reference sequence). With 5 bases removed from V and 1 base from J, the gap between germline ends came to 12 bases. Together with reference TRBV5-5 and TRBJ2-2, the CDR3 gives the full variable domain: DAGVTQSPTHLIKTRGQQVTLRCSPISGHKSVSWYQQVLGQGPQFIFQYYEKEERGRGNFPDRFSARQFPNYSSELNVNALLLGDSALYLCASREDTLNTGELFFGEGSRLTVL.

This clonotype was detected ten times or more. V is TRBV20-1 and J is TRBJ2-7; 11 bases map to TRBD2. The CDR3 loop spans 16 amino acids. The germline V gene has CDR1 DFQATT and CDR2 SNEGSKA (reference sequence). V was pared by 6 bases and J by 0 bases, with 10 bases of the junction left unmatched. The CDR3 here is CSALGLAAFSSYEQYF. CDR3 sequence (DNA): TGCAGTGCCCTGGGACTAGCGGCTTTTAGCTCCTACGAGCAGTACTTC.

This clonotype was observed at least ten times. The genes are TRBV10-3 and TRBJ1-6; 9 nucleotides align to TRBD1. The J segment lost 0 bases and the V segment lost 10 bases, leaving 10 bases of the junction unmatched. This CDR3 region has 17 residues. CDR1 and CDR2 (germline): ENHRY, SYGVKD. This CDR3 reads CATAPQTGGSYNSPLHF. The DNA of the CDR3 is TGTGCCACCGCCCCGCAGACAGGGGGCTCCTATAATTCACCCCTCCACTTT.

The chain combines TRBV19 with TRBJ2-5, with 13 bases fitting TRBD2. This CDR3 has 14 amino acids. Germline-derived CDR1 and CDR2 are LNHDA and SQIVND (reference sequence). After removal of 7 bases from V and 2 bases from J, the junction contained 1 base not matched to a gene. CDR3 coding DNA: TGTGCCAGTATGGGACTAGCGGGGCAAGAGACCCAGTACTTC. Residues: CASMGLAGQETQYF.

This clonotype was observed many times. J is TRBJ1-1 and V is TRBV7-2; D remains unclear. Germline CDR1 SGHTA, CDR2 FQGNSA. Deletions cut 2 bases from V and 3 bases from J, with 7 bases between. The CDR3 runs 13 residues. CDR3 nucleotide sequence: TGTGCCAGCAGCTTATTAGCCGACACTGAAGCTTTCTTT. Its translation is CASSLLADTEAFF. Full variable domain (rest looked up from reference TRBV7-2 and TRBJ1-1): GAGVSQSPSNKVTEKGKDVELRCDPISGHTALYWYRQSLGQGLEFLIYFQGNSAPDKSGLPSDRFSAERTGGSVSTLTIQRTQQEDSAVYLCASSLLADTEAFFGQGTRLTVV.

The rearrangement links TRBV6-5 to TRBJ2-7, with D tentatively TRBD1 or TRBD2 (5 bases each). The CDR3 has 16 amino acids. Trimming shortened V by 4 bases and J by 6 bases, and 22 bases separated the two germline ends. Germline V lookup: CDR1 MNHEY, CDR2 SVGAGI. CDR3 DNA: TGTGCCAGCAGTTCGGGGCCCGGGGCCGCCCTTCGCGAGCAGTACTTC. The encoded protein is CASSSGPGAALREQYF.

The chain recombines TRBV6-1 with TRBJ2-2; a weak D match, TRBD1 (6 bases). The CDR3 consists of 13 residues. V was shortened by 9 bases and J by 0 bases, with 8 bases between the two germline ends. The V gene's germline CDR1 is MNHNS and CDR2 SASEGT. CDR3 loop: CASGGPNTGELFF. CDR3 DNA sequence: TGTGCCAGTGGGGGCCCGAACACCGGGGAGCTGTTTTTT.

This clonotype was found once. It may be a read error: a sequence one base away is much more abundant. The CDR3 spells CASSFGLAANNELFF. The CDR3 DNA reads as TGCGCCAGCAGCTTCGGACTAGCGGCTAACAATGAGCTGTTCTTC. The chain combines TRBV5-1 with TRBJ2-1; 10 bases are a match to TRBD2. The CDR3 is made up of 15 amino acids. The germline V gene encodes CDR1 SGHRS and CDR2 YFSETQ. Drawing the rest from reference TRBV5-1 and TRBJ2-1, the complete variable domain is KAGVTQTPRYLIKTRGQQVTLSCSPISGHRSVSWYQQTPGQGLQFLFEYFSETQRNKGNFPGRFSGRQFSNSRSEMNVSTLELGDSALYLCASSFGLAANNELFFGPGTRLTVL.

This clonotype was observed many times. CDR3 region: CASSQVTSSNQPQHF. CDR3 DNA sequence: TGCGCCAGCAGCCAGGTGACAAGTAGCAATCAGCCCCAGCATTTT. The rearrangement uses TRBV4-1 and TRBJ1-5; no reliable D call. The V gene lost 3 bases and the J gene lost 0 bases, with 9 bases spanning the gap. Germline loops: CDR1 MGHRA, CDR2 YSYEKL. The CDR3 runs to 15 residues.

This clonotype was seen repeatedly, ten times or more. The rearrangement joins TRBV5-1 to TRBJ2-1, with 10 bases aligning to TRBD2. Losses at the gene ends were 0 bases for V and 10 bases for J; bases not matched to a gene: 10. The CDR3 is 16 amino acids. Looked up from germline, CDR1 is SGHRS and CDR2 is YFSETQ. The CDR3 nucleotides are TGCGCCAGCAGCTTGGCCCTGGCTAGCGGGAGTGAAGAGCAGTTCTTC. Its translation: CASSLALASGSEEQFF.